The 9 T cell receptor beta chains listed next were all sequenced from one sample in a study of T-cell reconstitution after alpha-beta-depleted transplantation in children (dated by TCRdb to between 2015 and 2016). The sample's treatment or condition label is to be understood as: allogeneic hematopoietic cell transplantation with graft depleted of TCRalphabeta T cells and CD19 B cells. Libraries were constructed by PCR. Sequencing was carried out with an Illumina HiSeq 2500. TCR library preparation used molecular barcoding, with unique molecular identifiers applied to normalize quantification of the TCRbeta repertoire. The public reads were quality trimmed at Q25 with fastp and then assembled into clones with MiXCR by TCRdb, keeping productive beta chains. Each entry merges the rows of one CDR3 protein and shows their most common DNA and genes. Here the sample has about 440,000 distinct CDR3 sequences; around two fifths occur a single time. 27% of the sample is in the top ten clones.

The source was PBMCs, collected before TCRalphabeta/CD19-depleted stem cell transplant. The origin of the receptors is a girl aged 2 to 10 with aplastic anemia, due to receive a stem cell transplant.

A single count supports this clonotype. The V gene is TRBV6-2 or TRBV6-3, the J gene TRBJ1-2; 10 bases fit TRBD1. Losses at the gene ends were 5 bases for V and 6 bases for J; bases not matched to a gene: 6. The CDR3 runs 14 residues. Per the germline V gene, CDR1 is MNHEY and CDR2 is SVGEGT. Here the CDR3 DNA reads TGTGCCAGCAGTCCCGGTGGGACAGGGGATGGCTACACCTTC. Amino acid sequence: CASSPGGTGDGYTF.

V usage is TRBV4-1 and J usage is TRBJ2-7; the D gene could be TRBD1 or TRBD2 (5 bases each). There are 16 residues in the CDR3. Trimming took 3 bases from V and 0 from J, leaving 15 bases between them. Germline CDR1 reads MGHRA; CDR2 reads YSYEKL. CDR3 sequence reads: CASSQKGAGSSYEQYF. The DNA for the CDR3 is TGCGCCAGCAGCCAGAAAGGGGCAGGGAGCTCCTACGAGCAGTACTTC.

With regard to this clonotype: At one of its ends the junction is not consistent with the germline gene, which may arise from a read error. V usage is TRBV20-1 and J usage is TRBJ1-2; D may be TRBD1 (5 bases). There are 12 residues in the CDR3. Per germline, CDR1 DFQATT and CDR2 SNEGSKA (reference sequence). CDR3 sequence (DNA): TGCAGTGCGAGGGGATCAAACTACGGCTACACCTTC. Amino acid sequence: CSARGSNYGYTF.

The CDR3 reads CSARGQGHQAFF. The CDR3 region has the DNA TGCAGTGCTAGGGGACAGGGCCATCAAGCTTTCTTT. This chain links TRBV20-1 with TRBJ1-1, with 9 bases lining up with TRBD1. The junction had 5 bases not matched to a gene; V was cut back by 3 bases and J by 9 bases. The CDR3 length is 12 residues. CDR1 and CDR2 (germline): DFQATT, SNEGSKA (reference sequence).

This clonotype was counted between two and nine times. The chain employs TRBV20-1 and TRBJ2-3; 12 nucleotides agree with TRBD2. V was pared by 4 bases and J by 1 base, with 3 bases of the junction left unmatched. The CDR3 is 15 amino acids. Germline V gene sequence: CDR1 DFQATT, CDR2 SNEGSKA (reference sequence). The CDR3 loop is CSAIRTSGGTDTQYF. For the CDR3, the DNA is TGCAGTGCTATCCGGACTAGCGGGGGCACAGATACGCAGTATTTT.

The J gene is TRBJ1-6, the V gene TRBV3-1; no clear D gene. This CDR3 is built from 17 residues. V was trimmed by 5 bases and J by 3 bases, leaving 17 bases between them. Looked up from germline, CDR1 is LGHDT and CDR2 is YNNKEL (reference sequence). DNA of the CDR3: TGTGCCAGCAGCGGACCCTGGGCGGCAGACTATAATTCACCCCTCCACTTT. This sequence encodes CASSGPWAADYNSPLHF.

This clonotype came up many times. The rearrangement links TRBV29-1 to TRBJ2-2; the match to TRBD2 covers 7 bases. This CDR3 is built from 16 residues. Per germline, CDR1 SQVTM and CDR2 ANQGSEA. V lost 7 bases, J lost 0 bases, and 11 bases stayed unmatched. The CDR3 nucleotides read TGCAGCGCTAAAGGGAGGGATGCCCCGAACACCGGGGAGCTGTTTTTT. It encodes CSAKGRDAPNTGELFF.

This clonotype was recorded a few times. The J gene is TRBJ2-2, the V gene TRBV5-5; D is perhaps TRBD2 (6 bases). Trimming cost V 6 bases and J 5 bases, with 17 bases left between them. From germline, CDR1 is SGHKS and CDR2 YYEKEE (reference sequence). The CDR3 runs 15 residues. CDR3 DNA sequence: TGTGCCAGCACCCAAAGCGGGCTAGCGACCGGGGAGCTGTTTTTT. It codes for CASTQSGLATGELFF.

In this sample, this clonotype turned up a few times. This rearrangement joins TRBV20-1 to TRBJ1-5; D remains ambiguous. V was trimmed by 2 bases and J by 3 bases, leaving 11 bases between them. CDR1 DFQATT and CDR2 SNEGSKA come from the germline V gene (reference sequence). The length of the CDR3 is 14 residues. For the CDR3, the DNA is TGCAGTGCTAGACCCCCATCGGCCAATCAGCCCCAGCATTTT. Its protein is CSARPPSANQPQHF.